This T cell receptor (beta chain) is from a study of T cell responses to AZD1222 COVID-19 vaccine. The study, taken as a whole, reports: Only a handful of AZD1222 recipients were seropositive at baseline. Across the whole spike, CD4 TCRs peaked at regions 160-218 and 743-854.

In the case of this clone: Its antigen is unidentified.

The CDR3 totals 10 residues. Germline values: CDR1 SGHDN, CDR2 FVKESK. Libraries were prepared by immunoSEQ multiplex PCR; TCRdb keeps only in-frame clonotypes and omits some of them. The sample has about 140,000 clones, 80% to 95% seen once. The chain recombines TRBV14 with TRBJ1-2; 7 bases are shared with TRBD1. This clonotype was obtained from an adult who received the AZD1222 COVID-19 vaccine. Sequenced here: peripheral blood, sampled 28 days after the second AZD1222 dose. The CDR3 bases are TGTGCGGCAGACAGGGAAGGCTACACCTTC. Its protein is CAADREGYTF.